This T cell receptor beta chain was sequenced during a study of T cells in localized non-small cell lung cancer. Whole-study findings and limits: Uninvolved adjacent lung, not tumor, had the highest T cell clonality.

Only in-frame clones appear in the TCRdb table, and some are missing; sequencing was by immunoSEQ multiplex PCR. The sample lists tens of thousands of clones; about nine tenths were seen once. The CDR3 totals 12 residues. With 5 bases removed from V and 6 bases from J, the gap between germline ends came to 11 bases. CDR1 is LGHNA, CDR2 YNFKEQ, per germline. Worth noting for this clone: The antigen is not known.

This sample comprised peripheral blood, obtained before any cancer treatment. V usage is TRBV4-2 and J usage is TRBJ2-7; a weak D match, TRBD1 (5 bases). The origin of this receptor is a male donor older than 55 with stage III squamous cell lung carcinoma. For the CDR3, the DNA is TGTGCCAGCAGCTTACCAGGGCGCGAGCAGTACTTC. This encodes CASSLPGREQYF.